Each of the 30 T cell receptor beta chains below was sequenced from the same sample in a study of molecular identifiers for immune sequencing clone quantification. TCRdb fed the PCR reads into MiXCR, producing one record per CDR3 protein. Among some 590,000 distinct CDR3 sequences listed, roughly 23% were seen once. Sequences were obtained from naive CD8+ T cells from blood, with Jurkat cell RNA spiked in. Subset of the sample: FACS-sorted CD8+CD4-CCR7+CD45RA+ naive T cells. The receptors were sampled from a human donor in good health. Some libraries in this study had Jurkat cell RNA spiked in.

A few counts support this clonotype. This rearrangement joins TRBV28 to TRBJ2-7; 10 nucleotides align to TRBD2. The CDR3 totals 14 residues. The trim removed 3 bases at V and 4 bases at J, leaving 3 bases unmatched. The germline gives CDR1 MDHEN, CDR2 SYDVKM. For the CDR3, the DNA is TGTGCCAGCAGTTTCTTAGCGGGAGGTTACGAGCAGTACTTC. Translating it yields CASSFLAGGYEQYF.

The V and J genes are TRBV27 and TRBJ2-5, with 14 positions matching TRBD2. The J segment lost 1 base and the V segment lost 1 base, leaving 2 bases of the junction unmatched. Per the germline V gene, CDR1 is MNHEY and CDR2 is SMNVEV (reference sequence). This CDR3 region has 17 residues. The CDR3 DNA follows: TGTGCCAGCAGTTTATGGGGGACTAGCGGGGGCCAAGAGACCCAGTACTTC. Translation gives CASSLWGTSGGQETQYF.

This clonotype was detected only a few times. The chain couples TRBV12-3 or TRBV12-4 to TRBJ2-1; D is undetermined. This CDR3 is 14 amino acids long. Deletions cut 7 bases from V and 6 bases from J, with 16 bases between. The CDR3 sequence: CASTSTAASNEQFF. For the CDR3, the DNA is TGTGCCAGCACTTCCACGGCGGCTAGCAATGAGCAGTTCTTC.

Points on this clonotype: One base away lies a much larger clone, so this may be a sequencing read error. This chain connects TRBV20-1 to TRBJ1-5, with D possibly matching TRBD1 (5 bases). In germline, CDR1 is DFQATT, CDR2 SNEGSKA (reference sequence). Trimming left V 7 bases short and J 3 bases short, with 16 bases between. The CDR3 has 14 residues. CDR3 DNA sequence: TGCAGTGGTAGTACCAGGGAAGTCAATCAGCCCCAGCATTTT. Translation: CSGSTREVNQPQHF.

For this clonotype: Germline is not matched at one junction end, which may reflect a read error. J is TRBJ2-2 and V is TRBV4-1; 7 nucleotides align to TRBD2. Germline V gene data show CDR1 as MGHRA and CDR2 as YSYEKL. The CDR3 extends over 15 amino acids. This CDR3 is CASSHPGLVSGELVF. The CDR3 DNA is TGCGCCAGCAGCCACCCCGGACTAGTGAGCGGGGAGCTGGTTTTT.

The rearrangement links TRBV28 to TRBJ1-1, with D unresolved. The CDR3 loop spans 14 amino acids. V was pared by 5 bases and J by 5 bases, with 15 bases between. From germline, CDR1 is MDHEN and CDR2 SYDVKM. The CDR3 sequence is CASSPDGLRTEAFF. In DNA form, the CDR3 reads TGTGCCAGCAGTCCGGACGGGTTGAGGACTGAAGCTTTCTTT. The full variable domain, with the rest looked up from reference TRBV28 and TRBJ1-1, is DVKVTQSSRYLVKRTGEKVFLECVQDMDHENMFWYRQDPGLGLRLIYFSYDVKMKEKGDIPEGYSVSREKKERFSLILESASTNQTSMYLCASSPDGLRTEAFFGQGTRLTVV.

This clonotype was counted a few times. This rearrangement joins TRBV23-1 to TRBJ1-2; 7 bases match TRBD1. TRBV23-1 belongs to the ORF category, with a function that is uncertain. The CDR3 has 15 amino acids. V lost 1 base, J lost 1 base, and 3 bases stayed unmatched. The CDR3 DNA follows: TGCGCCAGCAGTCAATGGACAGGCGTTAACTATGGCTACACCTTC. Its protein is CASSQWTGVNYGYTF.

This clonotype was recorded only once. One end of the junction is discordant with germline, which a read error may explain. V and J are TRBV19 and TRBJ2-1; weak D call: TRBD2 (5 bases). Germline CDR1 reads LNHDA; CDR2 reads SQIVND (reference sequence). This CDR3 contains 15 residues. CDR3 DNA sequence: TGTGCCAGTAGTATCTCCCCTAGCTCCTGCAATGAGCAGTTCTTC. It specifies CASSISPSSCNEQFF.

This clonotype has more than one count but fewer than ten. The genes are TRBV25-1 and TRBJ2-5; D perhaps matches TRBD1 (5 bases). CDR1 MGHDK and CDR2 SYGVNS come from the germline V gene. The CDR3 has 14 amino acids. Trimming took 2 bases from V and 1 from J, leaving 8 bases between them. CDR3 loop: CASSEGAPQETQYF. CDR3 bases: TGTGCCAGCAGTGAAGGGGCCCCCCAAGAGACCCAGTACTTC.

A few counts support this clonotype. Just one base apart from a much larger clone, this may be a read error. The chain uses TRBV30 and TRBJ2-1, with D perhaps matching TRBD2 (5 bases). CDR1 is GTSNPN and CDR2 is SVGIG in the germline V gene (reference sequence). This CDR3 is 12 amino acids long. The CDR3 DNA reads TGTGCCTGGAGACGTTCGGGGTATGAGCAGTCCTTC. It encodes CAWRRSGYEQSF.

This clonotype appeared many times. This sequence joins TRBV30 and TRBJ2-3; maybe TRBD1 (5 bases). The V and J ends lost 0 bases and 6 bases respectively, with 13 bases between them. This CDR3 is 14 amino acids long. Germline CDR1 and CDR2: GTSNPN and SVGIG (reference sequence). The CDR3 loop reads CAWSVMGPPDTQYF. The CDR3, as DNA: TGTGCCTGGAGTGTAATGGGGCCCCCGGATACGCAGTATTTT.

The V call is TRBV7-6, the J call TRBJ2-5, with D tentatively TRBD2 (5 bases). The CDR3 runs to 16 residues. Deletions cut 5 bases from V and 3 bases from J, with 19 bases between. Germline-derived CDR1 and CDR2 are SGHVS and FNYEAQ. The DNA for the CDR3 is TGTGCCAGCAGCCAGCTAACGGGGATGTGCGAAGAGACCCAGTACTTC. It specifies CASSQLTGMCEETQYF.

There are a few counts of this clonotype. This chain joins TRBV9 and TRBJ1-5, with no clear D. V lost 0 bases and J 1 base, leaving 8 bases between the germline ends. Germline assignment: CDR1 SGDLS and CDR2 YYNGEE. This CDR3 region has 15 residues. The CDR3 spells CASSVGEFSNQPQHF. The DNA for the CDR3 is TGTGCCAGCAGCGTAGGGGAGTTCAGCAATCAGCCCCAGCATTTT.

The V and J genes are TRBV15 and TRBJ2-2; D is perhaps TRBD1 (5 bases). This CDR3 has 19 residues. Germline lookup yields CDR1 LNHNV and CDR2 YYDKDF (reference sequence). V was shortened by 5 bases and J by 5 bases, with 27 bases between the two germline ends. In DNA form, the CDR3 reads TGTGCCACCAGCTCCAACTTGCCAGGGTCCTTAACGAGTACCGGGGAGCTGTTTTTT. Translation: CATSSNLPGSLTSTGELFF.

Many counts were recorded for this clonotype. The V call is TRBV30, the J call TRBJ2-1; 7 bases fit TRBD1. The germline V gene has CDR1 GTSNPN and CDR2 SVGIG (reference sequence). The CDR3 length is 16 residues. V lost 0 bases and J lost 2; bases outside the gene matches: 7. This CDR3 reads CAWSVTGDFPYNEQFF. The CDR3 DNA reads as TGTGCCTGGAGTGTAACAGGGGATTTCCCCTACAATGAGCAGTTCTTC.

This clonotype was detected only a few times. The genes are TRBV4-3 and TRBJ2-3; TRBD2 matches 12 bases. The germline CDR1 and CDR2 sequences are LGHNA and YSLEER. V dropped 0 bases and J dropped 2; count of bases not matched to a gene: 9. CDR3 size: 19 residues. CDR3 region: CASSQDSVTSGGTTDTQYF. CDR3 DNA sequence: TGCGCCAGCAGCCAAGATTCGGTGACTAGCGGGGGAACCACAGATACGCAGTATTTT.

This clonotype was recorded a few times. The chain recombines TRBV25-1 with TRBJ1-1; TRBD1 matches at 9 bases. V lost 6 bases, J lost 1 base, and 21 bases stayed unmatched. The CDR3 has 20 amino acids. The germline CDR1 and CDR2 sequences are MGHDK and SYGVNS. The DNA of the CDR3 is TGTGCCAGCAGGGCCCAAGTGGGACAGGGTAGTACGGGACCGAACACTGAAGCTTTCTTT. This gives the protein CASRAQVGQGSTGPNTEAFF.

The chain has TRBV19 and TRBJ1-5, with 9 bases matching TRBD1. V dropped 3 bases and J dropped 6; count of bases not matched to a gene: 6. Per germline, CDR1 LNHDA and CDR2 SQIVND (reference sequence). CDR3 length equals 15 residues. This CDR3 is CASSILTGGFQPQHF. The CDR3, as DNA: TGTGCCAGTAGTATCTTAACAGGGGGCTTTCAGCCCCAGCATTTT.

At least ten counts were recorded for this clonotype. The chain uses TRBV4-2 and TRBJ2-7, with a possible D match to TRBD2 (6 bases). The length of the CDR3 is 16 residues. Germline V gene data show CDR1 as LGHNA and CDR2 as YNFKEQ. V lost 3 bases and J 2 bases, leaving 17 bases between the germline ends. CDR3: CASSQEGPLAAYEQYF. The CDR3 coding sequence is TGTGCCAGCAGCCAGGAAGGCCCACTAGCCGCCTACGAGCAGTACTTC.

This clonotype was seen ten or more times. CDR3 nucleotides: TGTGCCAGCACCCCCGCCGGGGAGCTGTTTTTT. Translated: CASTPAGELFF. J is TRBJ2-2 and V is TRBV12-3 or TRBV12-4, with D unresolved. V lost 7 bases and J 6 bases, leaving 6 bases between the germline ends. The length of the CDR3 is 11 residues.

This clonotype appeared many times. V is TRBV5-1 and J is TRBJ2-1, with 7 bases that match TRBD2. Trimming took 6 bases from V and 12 from J; bases not matched to a gene: 18. CDR1 SGHRS and CDR2 YFSETQ come from the germline V gene. The CDR3 totals 15 residues. The CDR3 nucleotides are TGCGCCAGCACCCTCAGCGGGGCCCCTACAAGCGTGCAGTTCTTC. Its protein product is CASTLSGAPTSVQFF.

This clonotype was detected ten times or more. The chain links TRBV20-1 to TRBJ2-3; 16 nucleotides line up with TRBD2. V shed 3 bases and J 4 bases; nucleotides not matched to a gene: 1. The CDR3 runs 15 residues. Germline CDR1 DFQATT, CDR2 SNEGSKA (reference sequence). The CDR3 reads CSARGTSGRADTQYF. Written as DNA, the CDR3 is TGCAGTGCTAGGGGGACTAGCGGGAGGGCAGATACGCAGTATTTT.

The genes are TRBV19 and TRBJ2-5; 7 nucleotides match TRBD2. The germline V gene has CDR1 LNHDA and CDR2 SQIVND (reference sequence). V lost 6 bases, J lost 3 bases, and 1 base stayed unmatched. This CDR3 has 12 amino acids. The DNA of the CDR3 is TGTGCCAGTAGAGGGAGGGAAGAGACCCAGTACTTC. Its protein product is CASRGREETQYF. The whole variable domain, filled in from reference TRBV19 and TRBJ2-5, reads DGGITQSPKYLFRKEGQNVTLSCEQNLNHDAMYWYRQDPGQGLRLIYYSQIVNDFQKGDIAEGYSVSREKKESFPLTVTSAQKNPTAFYLCASRGREETQYFGPGTRLLVL.

This clonotype has more than one count but fewer than ten. It is likely a read error, because the conserved phenylalanine at the end of the CDR3 is missing. J is TRBJ2-5 and V is TRBV14; 8 nucleotides align to TRBD1. The CDR3 loop spans 16 amino acids. From germline, CDR1 is SGHDN and CDR2 FVKESK. The V gene end was trimmed by 6 bases and the J gene end by 3 bases; junction bases not matched to a gene: 12. The CDR3 loop is CASRGGTGPLEETQYS. The CDR3, as DNA: TGTGCCAGCAGAGGCGGGACAGGACCTCTTGAAGAGACCCAGTACTCC.

Ten or more counts support this clonotype. CDR3 coding DNA: TGTGCCAGCAGTATTTCAGGGGGCGGAGGGCCCAAAAACATTCAGTACTTC. It codes for CASSISGGGGPKNIQYF. This chain uses TRBV6-1 with TRBJ2-4; TRBD1 aligns across 8 bases. Germline lookup yields CDR1 MNHNS and CDR2 SASEGT. This CDR3 spans 17 amino acids. The ends lost 5 bases at V and 2 bases at J; junction bases unmatched: 11.

This clonotype was recorded many times. The V gene is TRBV5-4, the J gene TRBJ2-7; 7 nucleotides align to TRBD1. The V gene end was trimmed by 4 bases and the J gene end by 2 bases; junction bases not matched to a gene: 6. CDR3 length: 14 amino acids. The germline gives CDR1 SGHNT, CDR2 YYREEE (reference sequence). This chain's CDR3 is CASSHGQATYEQYF. In DNA, the CDR3 is TGTGCCAGCAGCCACGGACAGGCCACCTACGAGCAGTACTTC. Full variable domain (rest looked up from reference TRBV5-4 and TRBJ2-7): ETGVTQSPTHLIKTRGQQVTLRCSSQSGHNTVSWYQQALGQGPQFIFQYYREEENGRGNFPPRFSGLQFPNYSSELNVNALELDDSALYLCASSHGQATYEQYFGPGTRLTVT.

J is TRBJ1-6 and V is TRBV27; 9 bases agree with TRBD1. Looked up from germline, CDR1 is MNHEY and CDR2 is SMNVEV (reference sequence). The CDR3 is 14 amino acids. V trimming: 7 bases; J trimming: 7 bases; junction bases outside the gene matches: 5. This chain's CDR3 is CASTWDRVNSPLHF. The CDR3 DNA reads TGTGCCAGCACCTGGGACAGGGTAAATTCACCCCTCCACTTT.

As for this clonotype: The CDR3 end shows no conserved phenylalanine or tryptophan, and so a read error is likely. This sequence joins TRBV7-9 and TRBJ1-1; D is unresolved. Germline CDR1 and CDR2: SEHNR and FQNEAQ (reference sequence). V dropped 1 base and J dropped 8 bases, with 11 bases sitting between them. The CDR3 has 13 amino acids. The CDR3 DNA follows: TGTGCCAGCAGCTTAGGGGGTCTGTGGGAAGCTTTCTTA. Amino acids: CASSLGGLWEAFL.

This clonotype has only a few counts. A read error may produce the germline difference seen at one junction end. The CDR3 protein is CSVRDWARSTDTQYF. Here the CDR3 DNA reads TGCAGTGTTAGAGATTGGGCGAGAAGCACAGATACGCAGTATTTT. This rearrangement joins TRBV20-1 to TRBJ2-3, with D unresolved. CDR1 and CDR2 from the germline V gene are DFQATT and SNEGSKA (reference sequence). This CDR3 has 15 amino acids.

This clonotype was observed a handful of times. This chain links TRBV2 with TRBJ1-5; tentatively, D is TRBD1 (5 bases). There are 14 residues in the CDR3. Between the trimmed V and J ends, which lost 0 bases and 5 bases, there was a span of 8 bases. Germline V gene lookup returns CDR1 SNHLY and CDR2 FYNNEI. CDR3 DNA sequence: TGTGCCAGCAGTGAAGCTGGGGACTATCAGCCCCAGCATTTT. Translation gives CASSEAGDYQPQHF.